This T cell receptor (beta chain) was recovered during a study of T cell responses to AZD1222 COVID-19 vaccine. Germline CDR1 LNHDA, CDR2 SQIVND (reference sequence). This CDR3 region has 13 residues. V was pared by 5 bases and J by 6 bases, with 14 bases between. TCRdb's table, derived via immunoSEQ multiplex PCR, lists solely in-frame clones and lacks some. The data contain 75,000 to 100,000 clones, 80% to 90% of them singletons. This sequence joins TRBV19 and TRBJ2-7; D call uncertain. Material: peripheral blood, obtained on day 0 of AZD1222 vaccination. This TCR came from an adult in good health. The chain's CDR3 is CASSDDWAREQYF. The CDR3 DNA reads as TGTGCCAGTAGTGACGATTGGGCGCGCGAGCAGTACTTC. The variable domain in full, completed from reference TRBV19 and TRBJ2-7, reads DGGITQSPKYLFRKEGQNVTLSCEQNLNHDAMYWYRQDPGQGLRLIYYSQIVNDFQKGDIAEGYSVSREKKESFPLTVTSAQKNPTAFYLCASSDDWAREQYFGPGTRLTVT.